The table lists the clone carrying this T cell receptor (beta chain) with many counts. The antigen is not known. It was RNA transcripts that yielded the amplified TCR beta CDR3 regions. HTBI primers drove first-round RT-PCR of the TCR CDR3. From the multiplex PCR reads, TCRdb called clonotypes with MiXCR, one entry per CDR3 protein. Here the sample spans under 450,000 distinct CDR3 sequences, about 13% being singletons. The sample belongs to a study of T cells in Graves' hyperthyroidism and ophthalmopathy. Study-wide results and caveats: In validation, the model predicted ophthalmopathy. These predictions came a median about 6.5 months before onset. Most thyroid clonotypes expanded above 0.001 appeared in blood too. In the analysis, a 13 V-J model separated ophthalmopathy from stable hyperthyroidism.

Diagnoses were established using clinical symptoms, serum thyroxine and TRAb, thyroid ultrasound and orbital computed tomography. Trimming took off 3 bases at V and 7 bases at J, with 24 bases between the two ends. Germline V lookup: CDR1 MDHEN, CDR2 SYDVKM. This CDR3 has 17 residues. The TCR sequence derives from a man in his thirties or forties with Graves' hyperthyroidism that later progressed to Graves' ophthalmopathy. The genes are TRBV28 and TRBJ1-1, with a possible D match to TRBD1 (5 bases). Sequencing input: blood. CDR3 coding DNA: TGTGCCAGCAGTTTCGGCCGGGGGGTTTACAATCATCTTGAAGCTTTCTTT. Protein sequence: CASSFGRGVYNHLEAFF. Variable domain in full (rest from reference TRBV28 and TRBJ1-1): DVKVTQSSRYLVKRTGEKVFLECVQDMDHENMFWYRQDPGLGLRLIYFSYDVKMKEKGDIPEGYSVSREKKERFSLILESASTNQTSMYLCASSFGRGVYNHLEAFFGQGTRLTVV.